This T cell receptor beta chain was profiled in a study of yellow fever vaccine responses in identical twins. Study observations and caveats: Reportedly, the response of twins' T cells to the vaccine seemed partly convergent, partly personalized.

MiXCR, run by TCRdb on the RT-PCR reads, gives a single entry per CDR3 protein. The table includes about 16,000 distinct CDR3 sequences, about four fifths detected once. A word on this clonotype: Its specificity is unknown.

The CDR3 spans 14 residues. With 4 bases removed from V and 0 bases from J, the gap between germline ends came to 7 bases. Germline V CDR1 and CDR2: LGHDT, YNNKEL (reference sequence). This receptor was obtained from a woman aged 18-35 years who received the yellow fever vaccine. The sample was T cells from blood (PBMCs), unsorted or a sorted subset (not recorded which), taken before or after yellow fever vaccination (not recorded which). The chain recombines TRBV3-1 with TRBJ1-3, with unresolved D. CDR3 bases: TGTGCCAGCAGCCCCGGGATCTCTGGAAACACCATATATTTT. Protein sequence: CASSPGISGNTIYF. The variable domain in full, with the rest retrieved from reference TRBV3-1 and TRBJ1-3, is DTAVSQTPKYLVTQMGNDKSIKCEQNLGHDTMYWYKQDSKKFLKIMFSYNNKELIINETVPNRFSPKSPDKAHLNLHINSLELGDSAVYFCASSPGISGNTIYFGEGSWLTVV.